The entry below gives a single TCR beta chain sequence along with its context. No progression to ophthalmopathy during 18 months of follow-up defined stable disease. In patients aged 18 to 65, hyperthyroidism was newly diagnosed, with duration under 2 months. In making diagnoses, clinical symptoms, serum thyroxine and TRAb, thyroid ultrasound and orbital computed tomography were all used. RNA transcripts gave rise to amplified TCR beta CDR3 regions. Initially, a first-round RT-PCR of the TCR CDR3 employed the HTBI primer set. TCRdb redid the calling of the multiplex PCR reads with MiXCR, one entry per CDR3 protein. Of 560,000 or so distinct CDR3 sequences listed, about 43% are singletons. These data are taken from a study of T cells in Graves' hyperthyroidism and ophthalmopathy. The CDR3 runs 14 residues. CDR1 and CDR2 (germline): SEHNR, FQNEAQ (reference sequence). The V and J ends lost 2 bases and 7 bases, in that order; junction bases with no gene match: 6.

The sequencing sample was made of peripheral blood or thyroid tissue (not recorded which). This sequence was found in a woman aged 18-30 years with Graves' hyperthyroidism. This chain connects TRBV7-9 to TRBJ2-7; 9 positions agree with TRBD1. DNA of the CDR3: TGTGCCAGCAGCTTAAGGACAGGGGCGGAAGAGCAGTACTTC. Translated: CASSLRTGAEEQYF. Full variable domain (missing parts from reference TRBV7-9 and TRBJ2-7): DTGVSQNPRHKITKRGQNVTFRCDPISEHNRLYWYRQTLGQGPEFLTYFQNEAQLEKSRLLSDRFSAERPKGSFSTLEIQRTEQGDSAMYLCASSLRTGAEEQYFGPGTRLTVT.